The 9 T cell receptor beta chains below were found in one sample sequenced in a study of chemoradiotherapy in HPV16-positive cancers. The data were produced by immunoSEQ multiplex PCR, yet TCRdb's version contains in-frame clones alone and is incomplete. The sample has more than 10,000 clones, 88% seen once. The sample here was blood, taken from a patient who underwent chemoradiotherapy. All receptors come from a human donor with HPV-associated anogenital cancer.

The CDR3 region is CASSLVPGQDRNTEAFF. CDR3 sequence (DNA): TGTGCCAGCAGCTTAGTCCCAGGACAAGATAGGAACACTGAAGCTTTCTTT. This chain connects TRBV7-9 to TRBJ1-1, with D perhaps TRBD1 (5 bases). The V and J ends lost 1 base and 1 base respectively, with 16 bases between them. The germline gives CDR1 SEHNR, CDR2 FQNEAQ (reference sequence). The CDR3 contains 17 residues.

This clone occurred a few times. CDR3 sequence reads: CASSRLGGSGGAGVQTQYF. For the CDR3, the DNA is TGCGCCAGCAGCCGGCTGGGTGGTAGCGGGGGGGCGGGAGTACAGACCCAGTACTTC. The chain joins TRBV4-1 to TRBJ2-5, with 11 bases matching TRBD2. Losses at the gene ends were 4 bases for V and 6 bases for J; bases not matched to a gene: 19. The CDR3 consists of 19 residues. Germline CDR1 is MGHRA and CDR2 is YSYEKL.

This clone was observed a single time. The chain carries TRBV6-6 and TRBJ1-6, with D uncertain. Trimming took 10 bases from V and 7 from J, leaving 14 bases between them. Germline V gene sequence: CDR1 MNHNY, CDR2 SVGAGI (reference sequence). This CDR3 has 13 amino acids. CDR3 bases: TGTGCCACCGACTCCTGGGTAAATTCACCCCTCCACTTT. It codes for CATDSWVNSPLHF.

The chain joins TRBV5-1 to TRBJ1-2; no reliable D call. Germline CDR1 and CDR2: SGHRS and YFSETQ. Between the trimmed V and J ends, which lost 0 bases and 2 bases, there was a span of 11 bases. The CDR3 consists of 15 residues. CDR3 in DNA: TGCGCCAGCAGCTTGGCGTCAGGAGTCAACTATGGCTACACCTTC. Translated: CASSLASGVNYGYTF.

The chain recombines TRBV5-6 with TRBJ1-3; D uncertain. The CDR3 totals 14 residues. The V gene lost 5 bases and the J gene lost 5 bases, with 14 bases spanning the gap. From germline, CDR1 is SGHDT and CDR2 YYEEEE. The CDR3 nucleotides are TGTGCCAGCAGTCGAAGGCCCTTGAGAAACACCATATATTTT. This encodes CASSRRPLRNTIYF.

The genes are TRBV29-1 and TRBJ1-1; TRBD1 aligns across 12 bases. Germline values: CDR1 SQVTM, CDR2 ANQGSEA. The junction had 9 bases not matched to a gene; V was cut back by 6 bases and J by 10 bases. This CDR3 is 13 amino acids long. In nucleotides, the CDR3 is TGCAGCGTCGTGGTAGGGACAGGGGGCATAGCTTTCTTT. Protein sequence: CSVVVGTGGIAFF.

The gene calls are TRBV5-4 and TRBJ2-6; D possibly corresponds to TRBD1 (6 bases). Trimming stripped 5 bases from V and 0 bases from J, with 18 bases between. The CDR3 extends over 18 amino acids. Germline values: CDR1 SGHNT, CDR2 YYREEE (reference sequence). CDR3 protein: CASRKGVPLSSGANVLTF. The CDR3 DNA is TGTGCCAGCAGGAAGGGGGTTCCTCTAAGCTCTGGGGCCAACGTCCTGACTTTC.

The J gene is TRBJ2-3, the V gene TRBV5-5; tentatively, D is TRBD1 or TRBD2 (5 bases each). The CDR3 extends over 15 amino acids. Germline-derived CDR1 and CDR2 are SGHKS and YYEKEE (reference sequence). The germline V and J ends were trimmed by 4 bases and 5 bases, with 17 bases remaining between them. The CDR3 DNA reads as TGTGCCAGCAGCCTCTCCGGGGCCGGAGGAGATACGCAGTATTTT. Its protein is CASSLSGAGGDTQYF. Drawing the rest from reference TRBV5-5 and TRBJ2-3, the complete variable domain is DAGVTQSPTHLIKTRGQQVTLRCSPISGHKSVSWYQQVLGQGPQFIFQYYEKEERGRGNFPDRFSARQFPNYSSELNVNALLLGDSALYLCASSLSGAGGDTQYFGPGTRLTVL.

This clone appeared once. The chain combines TRBV10-2 with TRBJ1-6; no clear D gene. The germline V and J ends were trimmed by 6 bases and 7 bases, with 10 bases remaining between them. The germline gives CDR1 WSHSY, CDR2 SAAADI. CDR3 length: 13 residues. The CDR3: CASSSMINSPLHF. CDR3 DNA: TGCGCCAGCAGCTCGATGATCAATTCACCCCTCCACTTT.